This note documents a single T cell receptor (beta chain) sequence. Antigen specificity is unknown. This sample was taken from a study of chemoradiotherapy in HPV16-positive cancers. Looking at the study overall: Candidate HPV-specific T-cell clones and common TCR motifs came from functional assays in two HPV16-positive patients.

Libraries were prepared by immunoSEQ multiplex PCR; TCRdb keeps only in-frame clonotypes and omits some of them. Here the sample spans about 8,900 clones, about 89% being singletons. The CDR3 loop spans 17 amino acids. The germline V and J ends were trimmed by 3 bases and 7 bases, with 26 bases remaining between them. Germline V gene data show CDR1 as SGHRS and CDR2 as YFSETQ. Points from the study as a whole: Functional assays defining HPV-specific T cells used only two HPV16-positive patients.

Material: blood, obtained from a patient who underwent chemoradiotherapy. The TCR was taken from a human donor with HPV-associated anogenital cancer. The genes are TRBV5-1 and TRBJ2-7, with TRBD1 as a possible D gene (8 bases). The CDR3 DNA follows: TGCGCCAGCAGCTACGCGCTCCGGACAGGGAGGGCCCTGGAGCAGTACTTC. As protein: CASSYALRTGRALEQYF.